Each of the 12 T cell receptor beta chains below was sequenced from the same sample in a study of blood T cell repertoires in COVID-19. The assay was immunoSEQ multiplex PCR, and TCRdb's table has in-frame clones only and misses some. Of 400,000 to 450,000 clones listed, 85% to 90% are singletons. Material for sequencing was peripheral blood. These receptors originate from a young man with COVID-19, enrolled during active disease.

A remark on this clone: The sample carries other DNA sequences with the same CDR3. V and J are TRBV12-3 or TRBV12-4 and TRBJ2-7; a weak D match, TRBD2 (6 bases). The V gene lost 3 bases and the J gene lost 3 bases, with 6 bases spanning the gap. The CDR3 covers 12 residues. CDR3 in DNA: TGTGCCAGCAGTTTGCGGGGCTACGAGCAGTACTTC. Translated: CASSLRGYEQYF.

The chain uses TRBV5-4 and TRBJ2-2; TRBD2 might be the D (6 bases). Looked up from germline, CDR1 is SGHNT and CDR2 is YYREEE (reference sequence). This CDR3 has 14 amino acids. The V end lost 6 bases, the J end lost 7 bases, and 16 bases lay between the germline ends. CDR3 DNA: TGTGCCAGCACCGGGGAGGAGCGTTTCGGGGAGCTGTTTTTT. It encodes CASTGEERFGELFF.

The CDR3 loop reads CASSLLVAGGPIEQFF. In DNA, the CDR3 is TGTGCCAGCAGCTTGTTAGTAGCGGGAGGACCAATTGAGCAGTTCTTC. This rearrangement joins TRBV7-9 to TRBJ2-1; 10 nucleotides match TRBD2. The CDR3 runs to 16 residues. Germline V gene data show CDR1 as SEHNR and CDR2 as FQNEAQ (reference sequence). Trimming cost V 3 bases and J 9 bases; bases outside gene matches: 11.

Here the CDR3 reads CASSDPSTDTQYF. DNA for the CDR3: TGCGCCAGCAGTGACCCAAGCACAGATACGCAGTATTTT. The rearrangement links TRBV10-2 to TRBJ2-3; no clear D. This CDR3 spans 13 amino acids. Germline V gene sequence: CDR1 WSHSY, CDR2 SAAADI. V lost 3 bases and J 0 bases, leaving 4 bases between the germline ends.

The count of this clone is one. This chain joins TRBV5-1 and TRBJ2-7; D may be TRBD2 (5 bases). The ends were cut back, 0 bases at V and 2 bases at J, with 12 bases in the middle. The CDR3 extends over 15 amino acids. The germline gives CDR1 SGHRS, CDR2 YFSETQ. The CDR3 DNA follows: TGCGCCAGCAGCTTGGACACTAGACCCCCCTACGAGCAGTACTTC. It translates to CASSLDTRPPYEQYF.

The chain is built from TRBV11-3 and TRBJ2-7; D not resolved. The CDR3 spans 13 residues. The V gene lost 3 bases and the J gene lost 3 bases, with 9 bases spanning the gap. CDR1 and CDR2 from the germline V gene are SGHNT and YENEEA. The CDR3 DNA is TGTGCCAGCAGCTTGGCGGAGAACTACGAGCAGTACTTC. Its translation: CASSLAENYEQYF.

This chain joins TRBV24-1 and TRBJ2-5; 13 bases are a match to TRBD2. Trimming cost V 9 bases and J 4 bases; bases outside gene matches: 4. CDR1 is KGHDR and CDR2 is SFDVKD in the germline V gene. CDR3 length: 14 residues. The CDR3 nucleotides read TGTGCCACCGGACTAGCGGGAGCCCCAGAGACCCAGTACTTC. Its translation: CATGLAGAPETQYF.

This rearrangement joins TRBV9 to TRBJ1-6; a weak D match, TRBD1 (5 bases). This CDR3 is 15 amino acids long. CDR1 and CDR2 (germline): SGDLS, YYNGEE. Trimming took off 0 bases at V and 7 bases at J, with 11 bases between the two ends. The CDR3 loop is CASSVAAGPNSPLHF. DNA for the CDR3: TGTGCCAGCAGCGTAGCGGCGGGGCCCAATTCACCCCTCCACTTT.

The V and J genes are TRBV29-1 and TRBJ2-3; the match to TRBD2 covers 11 bases. Germline V CDR1 and CDR2: SQVTM, ANQGSEA. This CDR3 is 13 amino acids long. CDR3 loop: CSGSGRAVDTQYF. Here the CDR3 DNA reads TGCAGTGGTAGCGGGAGGGCCGTAGATACGCAGTATTTT.

The CDR3 DNA reads TGTGCCAGCAGCTTAACGGGAGGCGGCGACAGTAACAATGAGCAGTTCTTC. Protein sequence: CASSLTGGGDSNNEQFF. The chain links TRBV7-9 to TRBJ2-1; TRBD2 agrees at 7 bases. The CDR3 extends over 17 amino acids. Germline CDR1 SEHNR, CDR2 FQNEAQ (reference sequence). J gave up 5 bases and V 2 bases, and 12 bases lay outside the gene matches.

The J gene is TRBJ2-7, the V gene TRBV12-5, with D perhaps TRBD2 (5 bases). Trimming pared 1 base from V and 3 bases from J, leaving 13 bases between. The CDR3 spans 15 residues. Germline V lookup: CDR1 LGHNT, CDR2 FRNRAP. The CDR3 sequence: CASGLAGLDDYEQYF. Written as DNA, the CDR3 is TGTGCTAGTGGTTTGGCCGGACTGGACGACTACGAGCAGTACTTC.

The gene calls are TRBV4-1 and TRBJ1-2; D unclear. This CDR3 has 16 amino acids. Germline V gene data show CDR1 as MGHRA and CDR2 as YSYEKL. Trimming removed 0 bases from V and 7 bases from J, with 18 bases in between. The CDR3: CASSQELGSRVGGYTF. The DNA of the CDR3 is TGCGCCAGCAGCCAAGAATTGGGCAGCCGAGTGGGTGGCTACACCTTC.